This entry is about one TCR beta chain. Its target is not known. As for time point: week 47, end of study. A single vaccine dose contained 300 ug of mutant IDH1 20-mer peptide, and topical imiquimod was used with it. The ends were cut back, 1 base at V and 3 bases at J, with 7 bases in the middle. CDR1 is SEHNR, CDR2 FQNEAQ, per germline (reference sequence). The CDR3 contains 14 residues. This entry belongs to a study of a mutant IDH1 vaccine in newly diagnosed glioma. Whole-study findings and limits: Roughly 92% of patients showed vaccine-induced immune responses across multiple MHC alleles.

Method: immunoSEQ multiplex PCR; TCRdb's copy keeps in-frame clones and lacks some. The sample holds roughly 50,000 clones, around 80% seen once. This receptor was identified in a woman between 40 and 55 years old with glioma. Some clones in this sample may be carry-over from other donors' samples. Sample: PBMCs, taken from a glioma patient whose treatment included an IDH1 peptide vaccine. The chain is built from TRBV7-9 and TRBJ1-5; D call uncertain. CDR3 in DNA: TGTGCCAGCAGCTTAGACGGGTTCAATCAGCCCCAGCATTTT. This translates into CASSLDGFNQPQHF.